The TCR beta chain under discussion was sequenced for a study of regulatory dendritic cells for organ transplantation. Assay: immunoSEQ multiplex PCR; the TCRdb copy retains only in-frame clones and omits some. Here the sample spans 25,000 to 35,000 clones, around 80% being singletons. This clone was counted once. The antigen remains unidentified. General study results and limits: Memory T cells were less diverse than naive, with memory CD8+ most oligoclonal.

This CDR3 is 14 amino acids long. Germline V gene data show CDR1 as KGHSH and CDR2 as LQKENI. Sequenced: naive CD4+ T cells from blood. The subset: CD45RA+ naive T cells. The sequence was collected from a human donor in good health. The V and J genes are TRBV18 and TRBJ2-5, with D tentatively TRBD1 (6 bases). The DNA end is a closer match to TRBJ2-7, so the J assignment may be wrong. Here the CDR3 reads CASSRGQLAYEQYF. The CDR3 DNA is TGTGCCAGCTCACGCGGACAGCTGGCCTACGAGCAGTACTTC.